The clone carrying this T cell receptor (beta chain) appeared once. What it recognizes is unknown. This specimen belongs to a study of blood T cells in healthy people across ages. Study-wide findings and caveats: Any conclusive comparison of naive versus antigen-experienced cells was prevented by using unsorted PBMCs.

Primers used in a second PCR of about 6 to 11 cycles were a sample-barcoded 5' primer and a J-beta primer mix. In TCRdb, the 5' RACE reads were re-called with MiXCR into one record per CDR3 protein. The profile shows roughly 700,000 distinct CDR3 sequences, over 45% of them singletons. The sample taken for sequencing was blood. The source of this sequence is a woman in her sixties or seventies in good health.

The CDR3 region is CASSVTGDRQETQYF. CDR3 DNA: TGTGCCAGCAGCGTAACTGGGGACAGACAAGAGACCCAGTACTTC. The chain links TRBV9 to TRBJ2-5, with 7 nucleotides matching TRBD1. The V and J ends lost 1 base and 2 bases, in that order; junction bases with no gene match: 5. CDR1 is SGDLS, CDR2 YYNGEE, per germline. The CDR3 is 15 residues long.